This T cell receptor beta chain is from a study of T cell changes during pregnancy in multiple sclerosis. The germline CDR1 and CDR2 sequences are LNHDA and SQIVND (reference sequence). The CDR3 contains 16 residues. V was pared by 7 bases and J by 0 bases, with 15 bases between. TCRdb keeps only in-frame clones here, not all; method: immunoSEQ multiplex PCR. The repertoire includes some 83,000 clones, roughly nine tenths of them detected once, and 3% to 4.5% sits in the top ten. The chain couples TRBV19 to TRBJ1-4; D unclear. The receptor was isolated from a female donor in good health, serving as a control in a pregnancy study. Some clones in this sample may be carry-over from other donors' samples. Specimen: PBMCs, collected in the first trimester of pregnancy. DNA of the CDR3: TGTGCCAGTACCACCCTGGCAGGCTCAACTAATGAAAAACTGTTTTTT. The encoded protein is CASTTLAGSTNEKLFF.